This T cell receptor beta chain was captured by sequencing in a study of blood T cell repertoires in COVID-19. Overall study: Samples came from the United States, Italy and Spain, spanning acute and convalescent COVID-19. T cells, B-cell-depleted T cells, or PBMCs provided the cDNA or gDNA that served as material.

The V gene's germline CDR1 is ENHRY and CDR2 SYGVKD. This CDR3 region has 16 residues. V lost 0 bases and J lost 9; bases outside the gene matches: 5. In the original workflow: Amplifying reference gene primers gave estimates of nucleated cell counts. Here immunoSEQ multiplex PCR was the method, and the copy in TCRdb shows in-frame clones only, minus some. D and trimming come from the DNA, and the V and J calls and clone size come from that table. Here the sample spans 130,000 to 150,000 clones, 80% being singletons. Material for sequencing was peripheral blood. The chain couples TRBV10-3 to TRBJ2-1; 13 bases are shared with TRBD2. The TCR sequence derives from a man in his 60s with active or convalescent COVID-19. The CDR3 reads CAISESTSGRASEQFF. Here the CDR3 DNA reads TGTGCCATCAGTGAGTCCACTAGCGGGAGGGCCAGTGAGCAGTTCTTC.